The 31 T cell receptor beta chains listed next were all sequenced from one sample in a study of T-cell memory formation after mild COVID-19. TCRdb re-called the 5' RACE reads through MiXCR, storing one row per CDR3 protein. This table has approximately 350,000 distinct CDR3 sequences, around 27% appearing once. What was sequenced was PBMCs or a T cell subset sorted from them (not recorded which). Receptors were obtained from an adult woman who had mild COVID-19 (a few samples of this study predate the infection). Cell type and time point are not known.

The CDR3 DNA reads TGTGCCAGCAGTCCCCTCTGGCCCGCCAATGAGCAGTTCTTC. It yields the protein CASSPLWPANEQFF. This sequence joins TRBV12-3 or TRBV12-4 and TRBJ2-1; D is unclear. This CDR3 region has 14 residues. The germline V and J ends were trimmed by 5 bases and 6 bases, with 14 bases remaining between them.

The chain links TRBV5-1 to TRBJ2-1, with D perhaps assigned TRBD1 or TRBD2 (5 bases each). The CDR3 is made up of 15 amino acids. Germline CDR1 is SGHRS and CDR2 is YFSETQ. With 0 bases removed from V and 6 bases from J, the gap between germline ends came to 13 bases. CDR3 sequence reads: CASSLVWGSGNEQFF. DNA for the CDR3: TGCGCCAGCAGCTTGGTTTGGGGGAGCGGCAATGAGCAGTTCTTC.

This clonotype was counted between two and nine times. The chain uses TRBV29-1 and TRBJ2-3, with D perhaps being TRBD1 or TRBD2 (5 bases each). This CDR3 is 14 amino acids long. Trimming cost V 5 bases and J 10 bases, with 22 bases left between them. Germline V gene sequence: CDR1 SQVTM, CDR2 ANQGSEA. CDR3 amino acids: CSVYFSGLGIAQYF. Here the CDR3 DNA reads TGCAGCGTTTACTTTTCGGGGCTCGGGATTGCGCAGTATTTT.

The rearrangement joins TRBV27 to TRBJ2-4; D perhaps matches TRBD2 (6 bases). This CDR3 is 14 amino acids long. V was trimmed by 6 bases and J by 1 base, leaving 10 bases between them. Germline CDR1 MNHEY, CDR2 SMNVEV (reference sequence). The CDR3 nucleotides read TGTGCCAGCAGGCCGGAGGGGGCCAAAAACATTCAGTACTTC. This translates into CASRPEGAKNIQYF.

This clonotype came up a few times. For the CDR3, the DNA is TGCGCCAGCAGCCTATTAGCGGGAGGGACGGGCAATGAGCAGTTCTTC. Its translation: CASSLLAGGTGNEQFF. V usage is TRBV4-3 and J usage is TRBJ2-1, with 11 bases lining up with TRBD2. Germline CDR1 reads LGHNA; CDR2 reads YSLEER. This CDR3 contains 16 residues. The junction had 8 bases not matched to a gene; V was cut back by 4 bases and J by 6 bases.

V and J are TRBV27 and TRBJ2-2; 11 bases map to TRBD2. Germline V CDR1 and CDR2: MNHEY, SMNVEV (reference sequence). The length of the CDR3 is 15 residues. With V trimmed by 5 bases and J by 4 bases, 3 bases remained unmatched. As DNA, the CDR3 is TGTGCCAGCAGTCGCCTAGCGGGGGGCACCGGGGAGCTGTTTTTT. Encoded protein: CASSRLAGGTGELFF.

The chain combines TRBV7-9 with TRBJ1-1; D remains unclear. This CDR3 has 13 amino acids. V was cut by 5 bases and J by 1 base, with 8 bases left in between. The germline V gene encodes CDR1 SEHNR and CDR2 FQNEAQ (reference sequence). CDR3 coding DNA: TGTGCCAGCAGCCGACCTGGGAACACTGAAGCTTTCTTT. Residues: CASSRPGNTEAFF.

This clonotype was picked up a small number of times. The chain recombines TRBV12-3 or TRBV12-4 with TRBJ1-1; D possibly corresponds to TRBD1 (5 bases). V lost 5 bases and J 3 bases, leaving 13 bases between the germline ends. This CDR3 contains 14 residues. For the CDR3, the DNA is TGTGCCAGCAGTCTATCCGGGACCTACACTGAAGCTTTCTTT. It is translated as CASSLSGTYTEAFF.

The chain combines TRBV7-6 with TRBJ2-1, with TRBD2 identical over 8 bases. Germline CDR1 and CDR2: SGHVS and FNYEAQ. V gave up 5 bases and J gave up 0 bases; unmatched junction bases: 6. The CDR3 is made up of 16 amino acids. Here the CDR3 DNA reads TGTGCCAGCAGCCTAAGTAGCGGGGACTCCTACAATGAGCAGTTCTTC. It encodes CASSLSSGDSYNEQFF. The full variable domain, completed using reference TRBV7-6 and TRBJ2-1, is GAGVSQSPRYKVTKRGQDVALRCDPISGHVSLYWYRQALGQGPEFLTYFNYEAQQDKSGLPNDRFSAERPEGSISTLTIQRTEQRDSAMYRCASSLSSGDSYNEQFFGPGTRLTVL.

This chain connects TRBV29-1 to TRBJ2-6; possibly TRBD1 for D (5 bases). The germline V gene encodes CDR1 SQVTM and CDR2 ANQGSEA. The V gene lost 1 base and the J gene lost 0 bases, with 10 bases spanning the gap. The CDR3 spans 16 residues. CDR3 DNA sequence: TGCAGCGTTGAAGGACAGACATACTCTGGGGCCAACGTCCTGACTTTC. The encoded protein is CSVEGQTYSGANVLTF.

This chain connects TRBV7-8 to TRBJ2-4; the match to TRBD1 covers 9 bases. Germline values: CDR1 SGHVS, CDR2 FQNEAQ. With V trimmed by 5 bases and J by 6 bases, 8 bases remained unmatched. The CDR3 runs to 15 residues. CDR3 residues: CASSPPGTGRNIQYF. CDR3 DNA: TGTGCCAGCAGCCCGCCGGGGACAGGGAGAAACATTCAGTACTTC.

The rearrangement uses TRBV18 and TRBJ2-5; 12 positions match TRBD2. CDR3 size: 16 residues. With V trimmed by 1 base and J by 5 bases, 5 bases remained unmatched. The germline gives CDR1 KGHSH, CDR2 LQKENI. In DNA form, the CDR3 reads TGTGCCAGCTCACCACGAGCGACTAGCGGGAGCGAGACCCAGTACTTC. Protein sequence: CASSPRATSGSETQYF.

This clonotype has a handful of counts. This chain uses TRBV4-1 with TRBJ1-5; D perhaps matches TRBD1 (6 bases). Germline CDR1 is MGHRA and CDR2 is YSYEKL. This CDR3 is 16 amino acids long. The ends were cut back, 3 bases at V and 0 bases at J, with 12 bases in the middle. CDR3 nucleotides: TGCGCCAGCAGCCACGAGACAGGAGTTAGCAATCAGCCCCAGCATTTT. This translates into CASSHETGVSNQPQHF.

In this sample, this clonotype turned up a few times. This rearrangement joins TRBV5-1 to TRBJ2-1; 8 nucleotides match TRBD2. Per germline, CDR1 SGHRS and CDR2 YFSETQ. J was trimmed by 5 bases and V by 3 bases; bases with no gene match: 7. CDR3 size: 15 residues. The CDR3 coding sequence is TGCGCCAGCAGCTCCCTCACTAGCGGCAACAATGAGCAGTTCTTC. The encoded protein is CASSSLTSGNNEQFF.

There are a few counts of this clonotype. The chain recombines TRBV4-3 with TRBJ1-1; no clear D. Trimming pared 4 bases from V and 1 base from J, leaving 7 bases between. The CDR3 covers 13 residues. CDR1 is LGHNA and CDR2 is YSLEER in the germline V gene. The CDR3 bases are TGCGCCAGCAGCCTCTGGGAGAACACTGAAGCTTTCTTT. Protein: CASSLWENTEAFF.

This clonotype was seen at least ten times. The chain uses TRBV7-8 and TRBJ2-3; D call uncertain. From germline, CDR1 is SGHVS and CDR2 FQNEAQ. Between the trimmed V and J ends, which lost 5 bases and 1 base, there was a span of 7 bases. The CDR3 runs to 13 residues. The CDR3 here is CASSPWGTDTQYF. CDR3 DNA sequence: TGTGCCAGCAGCCCCTGGGGCACAGATACGCAGTATTTT.

Only a few counts were recorded for this clonotype. The J gene is TRBJ2-2, the V gene TRBV20-1; 10 bases line up with TRBD1. Germline-derived CDR1 and CDR2 are DFQATT and SNEGSKA (reference sequence). V lost 3 bases to trimming and J lost 10 bases; unmatched junction nucleotides: 11. The CDR3 runs to 15 residues. The CDR3: CSASRDRGLSVELFF. As DNA, the CDR3 is TGCAGTGCTAGCCGGGACAGGGGCCTTTCAGTGGAGCTGTTTTTT.

This clonotype was recorded a few times. V usage is TRBV29-1 and J usage is TRBJ2-7; TRBD1 aligns across 10 bases. The CDR3 extends over 13 amino acids. V was clipped by 6 bases and J by 3 bases; unmatched bases: 5. Germline V CDR1 and CDR2: SQVTM, ANQGSEA. The CDR3, as DNA: TGCAGCGTCACGACAGGGGGCAGCTACGAGCAGTACTTC. Residues: CSVTTGGSYEQYF.

This chain joins TRBV20-1 and TRBJ2-7, with D maybe TRBD1 (5 bases). Trimming removed 3 bases from V and 3 bases from J, with 15 bases in between. The CDR3 is 14 amino acids. CDR1 and CDR2 from the germline V gene are DFQATT and SNEGSKA (reference sequence). In DNA, the CDR3 is TGCAGTGCTAGCTCGACAGCTTTGGGCTACGAGCAGTACTTC. This encodes CSASSTALGYEQYF.

The genes are TRBV15 and TRBJ2-7; 7 bases map to TRBD2. V shed 0 bases, J shed 1 base, and the junction held 6 bases outside the gene matches. The CDR3 loop spans 16 amino acids. Germline V lookup: CDR1 LNHNV, CDR2 YYDKDF (reference sequence). CDR3: CATSRDGSGSSYEQYF. CDR3 coding DNA: TGTGCCACCAGCAGAGATGGTAGCGGGTCGTCCTACGAGCAGTACTTC.

This rearrangement joins TRBV4-3 to TRBJ1-2; possible D gene TRBD1, 5 bases. Germline V gene data show CDR1 as LGHNA and CDR2 as YSLEER. With 1 base removed from V and 2 bases from J, the gap between germline ends came to 11 bases. This CDR3 is built from 15 residues. The CDR3, as DNA: TGCGCCAGCAGCCAAGGGCTGACAGTCAACTATGGCTACACCTTC. It specifies CASSQGLTVNYGYTF.

This clonotype was observed a few times. The chain employs TRBV7-2 and TRBJ2-5; the match to TRBD2 covers 14 bases. The CDR3 consists of 16 residues. CDR1 is SGHTA, CDR2 FQGNSA, per germline. The J segment lost 7 bases and the V segment lost 1 base, leaving 5 bases of the junction unmatched. Here the CDR3 reads CASSLEGLAGVGTQYF. The CDR3 nucleotides are TGTGCCAGCAGCTTAGAGGGACTAGCGGGGGTGGGGACCCAGTACTTC.

The CDR3 DNA sequence: TGTGCCAGCAGCTTAGCGGGGGCAGGCTCCTACGAGCAGTACTTC. It encodes CASSLAGAGSYEQYF. The chain carries TRBV11-3 and TRBJ2-7; tentatively, D is TRBD1 or TRBD2 (6 bases each). Trimming shortened V by 1 base and J by 0 bases, and 10 bases separated the two germline ends. This CDR3 comprises 15 residues. Germline CDR1 is SGHNT and CDR2 is YENEEA.

The genes are TRBV20-1 and TRBJ2-7, with D possibly TRBD1 on 5 matching bases. CDR3 length: 14 amino acids. The V and J ends lost 3 bases and 0 bases respectively, with 12 bases between them. Germline CDR1 DFQATT, CDR2 SNEGSKA (reference sequence). CDR3 bases: TGCAGTGCTAGCCAGGGTTCTAGCTCCTACGAGCAGTACTTC. Translated: CSASQGSSSYEQYF.

The chain couples TRBV3-1 to TRBJ1-4, with D unresolved. The CDR3 is 13 amino acids. Trimming left V 3 bases short and J 8 bases short, with 10 bases between. The germline gives CDR1 LGHDT, CDR2 YNNKEL (reference sequence). CDR3 amino acids: CASSHSGREKLFF. CDR3 sequence (DNA): TGTGCCAGCAGCCACAGCGGACGGGAAAAACTGTTTTTT.

This clonotype was observed a handful of times. The chain couples TRBV28 to TRBJ2-1; perhaps TRBD1 as D (5 bases). The V and J ends lost 6 bases and 15 bases respectively, with 15 bases between them. Germline V lookup: CDR1 MDHEN, CDR2 SYDVKM. CDR3 length: 11 residues. CDR3 nucleotides: TGTGCCAGCAGCTCTGTCCTGGGGCGGTTCTTC. Its translation: CASSSVLGRFF.

The chain carries TRBV12-3 or TRBV12-4 and TRBJ2-7; D is unclear. V shed 6 bases and J shed 1 base, with 22 bases lying between them. The CDR3 totals 17 residues. The CDR3 region is CASSPKVDGKASYEQYF. The CDR3 coding sequence is TGTGCCAGCAGCCCAAAGGTCGACGGAAAAGCTTCCTACGAGCAGTACTTC.

The V and J genes are TRBV12-3 or TRBV12-4 and TRBJ2-5, with 7 bases identical to TRBD2. V shed 0 bases and J 3 bases; nucleotides not matched to a gene: 1. The CDR3 has 14 residues. This CDR3 is CASSLALAEETQYF. In DNA form, the CDR3 reads TGTGCCAGCAGTTTAGCGCTAGCGGAAGAGACCCAGTACTTC.

This clonotype was detected only a few times. The V and J genes are TRBV19 and TRBJ2-2; possibly TRBD1 for D (6 bases). Germline loops: CDR1 LNHDA, CDR2 SQIVND (reference sequence). The ends were cut back, 2 bases at V and 5 bases at J, with 15 bases in the middle. The CDR3 extends over 16 amino acids. CDR3: CASSIRMTGETGELFF. CDR3 in DNA: TGTGCCAGTAGTATAAGGATGACAGGTGAAACCGGGGAGCTGTTTTTT.

This clonotype has just a few counts. This chain joins TRBV20-1 and TRBJ1-2; D not resolved. V was pared by 3 bases and J by 0 bases, with 14 bases between. CDR3 size: 15 residues. Germline CDR1 is DFQATT and CDR2 is SNEGSKA (reference sequence). This chain's CDR3 is CSARKDSTTNYGYTF. CDR3 coding DNA: TGCAGTGCTAGGAAGGATTCCACAACTAACTATGGCTACACCTTC.

The chain employs TRBV15 and TRBJ2-1, with unresolved D. V lost 4 bases, J lost 8 bases, and 6 bases lay in between. The CDR3 spans 11 residues. Germline CDR1 is LNHNV and CDR2 is YYDKDF (reference sequence). The CDR3 coding sequence is TGTGCCACCAGCAAGGTTTATGAGCAGTTCTTC. Its translation is CATSKVYEQFF.